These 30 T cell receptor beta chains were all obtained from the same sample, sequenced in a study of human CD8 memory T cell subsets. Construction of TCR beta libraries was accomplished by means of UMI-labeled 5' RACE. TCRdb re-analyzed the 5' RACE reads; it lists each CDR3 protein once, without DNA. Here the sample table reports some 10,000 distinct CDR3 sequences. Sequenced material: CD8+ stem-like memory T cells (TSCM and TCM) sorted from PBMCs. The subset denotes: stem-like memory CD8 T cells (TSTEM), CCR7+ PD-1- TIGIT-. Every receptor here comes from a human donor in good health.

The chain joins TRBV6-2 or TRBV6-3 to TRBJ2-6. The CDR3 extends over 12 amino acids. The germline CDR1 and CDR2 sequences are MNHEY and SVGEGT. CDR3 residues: CASDSGANVLTF.

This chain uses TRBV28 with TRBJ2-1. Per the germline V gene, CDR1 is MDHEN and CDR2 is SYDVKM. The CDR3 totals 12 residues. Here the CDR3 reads CASSLWSDEQFF.

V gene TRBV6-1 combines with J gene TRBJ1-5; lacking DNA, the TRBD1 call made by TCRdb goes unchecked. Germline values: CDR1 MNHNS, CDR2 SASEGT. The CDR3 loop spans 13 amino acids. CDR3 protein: CATDRARNQPQHF.

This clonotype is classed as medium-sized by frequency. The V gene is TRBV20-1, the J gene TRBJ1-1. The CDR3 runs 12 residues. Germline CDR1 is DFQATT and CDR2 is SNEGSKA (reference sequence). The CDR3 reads CSALALTTEAFF.

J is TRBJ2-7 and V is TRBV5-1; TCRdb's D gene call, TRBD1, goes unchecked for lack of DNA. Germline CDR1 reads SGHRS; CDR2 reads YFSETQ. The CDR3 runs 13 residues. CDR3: CASSLGGDYEQYF.

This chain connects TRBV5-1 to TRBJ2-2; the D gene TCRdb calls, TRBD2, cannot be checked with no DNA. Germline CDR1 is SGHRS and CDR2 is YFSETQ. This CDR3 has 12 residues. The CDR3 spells CAIRTSAGELFF.

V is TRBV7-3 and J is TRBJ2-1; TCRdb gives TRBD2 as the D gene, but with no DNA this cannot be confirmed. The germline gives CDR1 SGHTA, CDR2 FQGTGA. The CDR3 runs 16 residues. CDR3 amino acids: CASSLPLAGGRNEQFF.

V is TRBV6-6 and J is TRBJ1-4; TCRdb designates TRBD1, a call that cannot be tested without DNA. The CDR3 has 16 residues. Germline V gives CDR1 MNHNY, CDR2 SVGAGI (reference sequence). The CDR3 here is CASSREGTEANEKLFF.

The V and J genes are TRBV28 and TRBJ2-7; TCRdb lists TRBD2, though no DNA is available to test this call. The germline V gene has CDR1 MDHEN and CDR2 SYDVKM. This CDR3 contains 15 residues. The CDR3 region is CASRVAGGRIFEQYF.

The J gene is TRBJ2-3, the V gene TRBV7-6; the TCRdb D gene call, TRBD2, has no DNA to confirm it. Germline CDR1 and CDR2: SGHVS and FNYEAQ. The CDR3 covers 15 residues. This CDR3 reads CASSLSSGEADTQYF.

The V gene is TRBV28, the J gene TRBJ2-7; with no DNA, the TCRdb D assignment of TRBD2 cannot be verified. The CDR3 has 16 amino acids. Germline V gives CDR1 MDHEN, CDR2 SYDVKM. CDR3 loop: CASSLDGLGGTYEQYF.

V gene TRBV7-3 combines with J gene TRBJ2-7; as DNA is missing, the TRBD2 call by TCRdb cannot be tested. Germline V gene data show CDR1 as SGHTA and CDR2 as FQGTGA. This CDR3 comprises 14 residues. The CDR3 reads CASSLFGTSTEQYF. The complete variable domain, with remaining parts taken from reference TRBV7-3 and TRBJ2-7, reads GAGVSQTPSNKVTEKGKYVELRCDPISGHTALYWYRQSLGQGPEFLIYFQGTGAADDSGLPNDRFFAVRPEGSVSTLKIQRTERGDSAVYLCASSLFGTSTEQYFGPGTRLTVT.

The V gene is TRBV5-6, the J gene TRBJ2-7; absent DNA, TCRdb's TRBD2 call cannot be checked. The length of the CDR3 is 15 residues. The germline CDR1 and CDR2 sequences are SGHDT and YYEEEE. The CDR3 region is CASSPLAGESYEQYF.

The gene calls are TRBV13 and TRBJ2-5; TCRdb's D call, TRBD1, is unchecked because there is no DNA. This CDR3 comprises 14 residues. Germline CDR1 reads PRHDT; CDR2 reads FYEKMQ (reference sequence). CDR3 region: CASSQTGFQETQYF.

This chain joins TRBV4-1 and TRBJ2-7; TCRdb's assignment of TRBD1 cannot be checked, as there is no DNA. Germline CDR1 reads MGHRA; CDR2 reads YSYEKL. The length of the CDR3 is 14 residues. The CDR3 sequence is CASSHPGTAYEQYF.

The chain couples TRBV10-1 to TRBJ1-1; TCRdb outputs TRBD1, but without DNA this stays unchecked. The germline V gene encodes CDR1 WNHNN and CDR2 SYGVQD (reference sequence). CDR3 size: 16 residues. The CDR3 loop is CASSLRPGQGNTEAFF.

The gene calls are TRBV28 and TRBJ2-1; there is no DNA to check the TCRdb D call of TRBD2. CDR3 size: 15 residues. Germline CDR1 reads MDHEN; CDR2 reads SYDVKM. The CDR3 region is CASSLWKTSGSEQFF.

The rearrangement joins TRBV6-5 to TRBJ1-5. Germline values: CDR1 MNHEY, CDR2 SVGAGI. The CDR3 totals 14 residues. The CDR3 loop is CASSQGLINQPQHF.

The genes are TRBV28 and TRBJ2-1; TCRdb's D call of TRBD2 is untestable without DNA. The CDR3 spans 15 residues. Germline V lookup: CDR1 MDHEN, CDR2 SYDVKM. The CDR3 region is CASSLLGGSYNEQFF.

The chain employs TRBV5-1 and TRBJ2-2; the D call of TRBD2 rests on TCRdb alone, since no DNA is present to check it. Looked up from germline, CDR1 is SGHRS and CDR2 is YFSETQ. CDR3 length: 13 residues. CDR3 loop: CASSWTISGELFF.

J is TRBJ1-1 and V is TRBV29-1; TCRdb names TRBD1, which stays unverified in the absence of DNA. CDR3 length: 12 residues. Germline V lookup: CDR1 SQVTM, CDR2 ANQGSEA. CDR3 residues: CSVALTGVEAFF. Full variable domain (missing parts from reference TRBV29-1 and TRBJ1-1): SAVISQKPSRDICQRGTSLTIQCQVDSQVTMMFWYRQQPGQSLTLIATANQGSEATYESGFVIDKFPISRPNLTFSTLTVSNMSPEDSSIYLCSVALTGVEAFFGQGTRLTVV.

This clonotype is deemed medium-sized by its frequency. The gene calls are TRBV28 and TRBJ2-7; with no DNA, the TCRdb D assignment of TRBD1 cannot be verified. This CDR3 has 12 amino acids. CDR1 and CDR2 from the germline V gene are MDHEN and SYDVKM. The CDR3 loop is CASRGTGNEQYF.

The CDR3 sequence is CAIMISEDGYTF. The chain is built from TRBV10-3 and TRBJ1-2. The CDR3 has 12 amino acids. Germline CDR1 and CDR2: ENHRY and SYGVKD.

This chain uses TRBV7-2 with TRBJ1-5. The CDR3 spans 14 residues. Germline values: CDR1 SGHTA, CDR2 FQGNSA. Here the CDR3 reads CASSLSLGNQPQHF.

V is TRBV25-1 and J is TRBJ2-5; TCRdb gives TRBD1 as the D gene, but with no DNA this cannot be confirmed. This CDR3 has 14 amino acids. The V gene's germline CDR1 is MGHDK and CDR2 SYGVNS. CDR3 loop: CASSDWTGEETQYF.

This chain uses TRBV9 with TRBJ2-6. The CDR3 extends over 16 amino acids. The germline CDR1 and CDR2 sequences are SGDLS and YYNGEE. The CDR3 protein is CASSVGRSSGANVLTF.

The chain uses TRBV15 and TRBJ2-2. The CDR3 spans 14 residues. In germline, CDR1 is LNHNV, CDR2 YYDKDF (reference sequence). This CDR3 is CATSRTGNTGELFF.

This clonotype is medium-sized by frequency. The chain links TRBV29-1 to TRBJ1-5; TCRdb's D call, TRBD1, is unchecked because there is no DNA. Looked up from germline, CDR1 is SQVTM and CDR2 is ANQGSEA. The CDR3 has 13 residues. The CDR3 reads CSVEQGYNQPQHF. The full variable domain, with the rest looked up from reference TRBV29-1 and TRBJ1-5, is SAVISQKPSRDICQRGTSLTIQCQVDSQVTMMFWYRQQPGQSLTLIATANQGSEATYESGFVIDKFPISRPNLTFSTLTVSNMSPEDSSIYLCSVEQGYNQPQHFGDGTRLSIL.

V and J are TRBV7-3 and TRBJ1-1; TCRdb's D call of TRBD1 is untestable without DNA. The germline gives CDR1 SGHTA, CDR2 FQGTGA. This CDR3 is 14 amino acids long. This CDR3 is CASSLGTGNTEAFF.

The CDR3 region is CASSWGGDTEAFF. The rearrangement links TRBV5-6 to TRBJ1-1; TCRdb's D call, TRBD1, is unchecked because there is no DNA. Germline-derived CDR1 and CDR2 are SGHDT and YYEEEE. CDR3 length: 13 amino acids.